The 26 T cell receptor beta chains in this list originate from one sample, sequenced in a study of low-dose radiotherapy and immunotherapy resistance in tumors. Primers targeting TRAV and TRBV primed first-strand cDNA, covering alpha and beta chains. The PCR that amplified TCRs ran for approximately 20 cycles, relying on a constant-region primer and a V-primer adapter. TCRdb re-derived calls from the reads in MiXCR, one entry per CDR3 protein. Seen here are 6,000 to 6,500 distinct CDR3 sequences, about 72% observed once, and the top ten hold 9.5% to 13%. The receptors were sampled from a human donor with advanced metastatic prostate, ovarian, gallbladder or colorectal cancer (not recorded which). This table probably holds off-target reads from a library built for another chain.

This clonotype has a single count. The chain links TRBV28 to TRBJ2-3; 10 positions agree with TRBD2. CDR1 is MDHEN, CDR2 SYDVKM, per germline. The J segment lost 8 bases and the V segment lost 6 bases, leaving 8 bases of the junction unmatched. The CDR3 totals 14 residues. CDR3 sequence reads: CASRSLAGAGTQYF. For the CDR3, the DNA is TGTGCCAGCAGGTCTCTAGCGGGAGCGGGTACGCAGTATTTT. The whole variable domain, filled in from reference TRBV28 and TRBJ2-3, reads DVKVTQSSRYLVKRTGEKVFLECVQDMDHENMFWYRQDPGLGLRLIYFSYDVKMKEKGDIPEGYSVSREKKERFSLILESASTNQTSMYLCASRSLAGAGTQYFGPGTRLTVL.

J is TRBJ2-4 and V is TRBV5-6; TRBD1 might be the D (6 bases). There are 15 residues in the CDR3. CDR1 is SGHDT and CDR2 is YYEEEE in the germline V gene. Deletions cut 4 bases from V and 0 bases from J, with 11 bases between. This CDR3 reads CASSRTELAKNIQYF. In DNA form, the CDR3 reads TGTGCCAGCAGCCGGACAGAACTAGCCAAAAACATTCAGTACTTC.

This rearrangement joins TRBV11-2 to TRBJ2-1; no clear D. Germline CDR1 reads SGHAT; CDR2 reads FQNNGV. The CDR3 is 12 amino acids. Trimming removed 5 bases at V and 7 bases at J, with 9 bases between. Here the CDR3 reads CASSRTRNEQFF. The CDR3 DNA is TGTGCCAGCAGCCGTACCAGGAATGAGCAGTTCTTC.

The chain has TRBV4-1 and TRBJ2-7; 9 positions agree with TRBD2. CDR1 and CDR2 from the germline V gene are MGHRA and YSYEKL. The CDR3 consists of 16 residues. J lost 0 bases, V lost 1 base, and 4 bases had no gene match. The CDR3 region is CASSQVSGSVSYEQYF. The CDR3 DNA follows: TGCGCCAGCAGCCAAGTTAGCGGGAGCGTCTCCTACGAGCAGTACTTC.

In this sample, this clonotype turned up a few times. V and J are TRBV20-1 and TRBJ1-1; D remains ambiguous. Trimming removed 4 bases at V and 5 bases at J, with 11 bases between. The germline V gene has CDR1 DFQATT and CDR2 SNEGSKA (reference sequence). This CDR3 spans 12 amino acids. The chain's CDR3 is CSATLQSTEAFF. The CDR3 DNA sequence: TGCAGTGCTACTCTACAGTCGACTGAAGCTTTCTTT.

The chain uses TRBV12-3 or TRBV12-4 and TRBJ2-7; D is perhaps TRBD1 (6 bases). This CDR3 comprises 14 residues. Trimming pared 5 bases from V and 5 bases from J, leaving 16 bases between. The DNA for the CDR3 is TGTGCCAGCAGTAGCGGCAGGGGCGCCCACGAGCAGTACTTC. Its translation is CASSSGRGAHEQYF.

This clonotype came up a few times. The rearrangement links TRBV2 to TRBJ1-5, with D tentatively TRBD1 (6 bases). The CDR3 totals 14 residues. Germline CDR1 is SNHLY and CDR2 is FYNNEI. With 4 bases removed from V and 6 bases from J, the gap between germline ends came to 13 bases. The DNA for the CDR3 is TGTGCCAGCAGTGGAGGCAGGGGAACTCAGCCCCAGCATTTT. This sequence encodes CASSGGRGTQPQHF.

The V call is TRBV6-1, the J call TRBJ1-5; weak D call: TRBD1 (5 bases). Looked up from germline, CDR1 is MNHNS and CDR2 is SASEGT. V lost 9 bases, J lost 3 bases, and 9 bases lay in between. This CDR3 is built from 12 residues. The CDR3 loop is CASGQVNQPQHF. CDR3 sequence (DNA): TGTGCCAGTGGACAAGTCAATCAGCCCCAGCATTTT.

Turning to this clonotype: Sequence at one end of the junction differs from germline and may be a read error. The CDR3 sequence is CASSSGARDVSF. CDR3 in DNA: TGTGCCAGCAGTTCAGGGGCGCGGGATGTTTCTTTT. The V and J genes are TRBV7-9 and TRBJ1-4, with D possibly TRBD1 on 6 matching bases. Germline V gene data show CDR1 as SEHNR and CDR2 as FQNEAQ (reference sequence). The CDR3 is made up of 12 amino acids.

V gene TRBV3-1 combines with J gene TRBJ2-7; TRBD2 might be the D (5 bases). The V and J ends lost 3 bases and 7 bases respectively, with 10 bases between them. The CDR3 loop spans 12 amino acids. Germline values: CDR1 LGHDT, CDR2 YNNKEL (reference sequence). The CDR3 nucleotides are TGTGCCAGCAGCCAGGCGACTAATGAGCAGTACTTC. This translates into CASSQATNEQYF.

The genes are TRBV7-8 and TRBJ2-7, with 10 bases lining up with TRBD1. The CDR3 has 16 amino acids. Losses at the gene ends were 3 bases for V and 2 bases for J; bases not matched to a gene: 7. CDR1 is SGHVS, CDR2 FQNEAQ, per germline. The CDR3 DNA sequence: TGTGCCAGCAGCTTTTCCGACAGGGGGCTAACCTACGAGCAGTACTTC. The encoded protein is CASSFSDRGLTYEQYF. Full variable domain (missing parts from reference TRBV7-8 and TRBJ2-7): GAGVSQSPRYKVAKRGQDVALRCDPISGHVSLFWYQQALGQGPEFLTYFQNEAQLDKSGLPSDRFFAERPEGSVSTLKIQRTQQEDSAVYLCASSFSDRGLTYEQYFGPGTRLTVT.

This clonotype was recorded only once. The V gene is TRBV7-2, the J gene TRBJ1-3; 7 bases map to TRBD1. The V segment lost 4 bases and the J segment 4 bases; nucleotides outside the gene matches: 4. The germline V gene encodes CDR1 SGHTA and CDR2 FQGNSA. The CDR3 runs to 14 residues. CDR3 sequence (DNA): TGTGCCAGCAGCTACAACAGGGGCGGAAACACCATATATTTT. Translating it yields CASSYNRGGNTIYF. The whole variable domain, remainder taken from reference TRBV7-2 and TRBJ1-3, is GAGVSQSPSNKVTEKGKDVELRCDPISGHTALYWYRQSLGQGLEFLIYFQGNSAPDKSGLPSDRFSAERTGGSVSTLTIQRTQQEDSAVYLCASSYNRGGNTIYFGEGSWLTVV.

The CDR3 sequence: CATRKTTPTGEGDTQYF. The CDR3, as DNA: TGTGCCACCAGAAAGACAACACCCACAGGGGAAGGGGATACGCAGTATTTT. The chain combines TRBV24-1 with TRBJ2-3; 7 bases align to TRBD1. The V segment lost 7 bases and the J segment 6 bases; nucleotides outside the gene matches: 18. Germline assignment: CDR1 KGHDR and CDR2 SFDVKD. The CDR3 runs to 17 residues.

There are a few counts of this clonotype. The V and J genes are TRBV19 and TRBJ2-5, with D uncertain. This CDR3 has 13 amino acids. V was clipped by 3 bases and J by 5 bases, with 10 bases between them. The germline V gene has CDR1 LNHDA and CDR2 SQIVND (reference sequence). The CDR3 here is CASSISTVETQYF. CDR3 nucleotide sequence: TGTGCCAGTAGTATTTCAACCGTCGAGACCCAGTACTTC. Supplemented by reference TRBV19 and TRBJ2-5, the full variable domain reads DGGITQSPKYLFRKEGQNVTLSCEQNLNHDAMYWYRQDPGQGLRLIYYSQIVNDFQKGDIAEGYSVSREKKESFPLTVTSAQKNPTAFYLCASSISTVETQYFGPGTRLLVL.

The rearrangement joins TRBV29-1 to TRBJ1-2; tentative D call: TRBD1 (6 bases). This CDR3 region has 12 residues. V lost 7 bases and J lost 7, with 16 bases in between. The germline V gene encodes CDR1 SQVTM and CDR2 ANQGSEA. The CDR3: CSAQGRGAGYTF. CDR3 nucleotides: TGCAGCGCCCAGGGCAGGGGCGCTGGCTACACCTTC.

The rearrangement joins TRBV5-1 to TRBJ2-3, with unresolved D. Per germline, CDR1 SGHRS and CDR2 YFSETQ. Trimming took off 0 bases at V and 6 bases at J, with 11 bases between the two ends. The CDR3 runs to 14 residues. The CDR3 spells CASSLARPDDTQYF. The DNA of the CDR3 is TGCGCCAGCAGCTTGGCGAGGCCTGACGATACGCAGTATTTT.

V gene TRBV2 combines with J gene TRBJ2-7; 8 bases fit TRBD1. CDR3 length: 14 amino acids. J was trimmed by 6 bases and V by 7 bases; bases with no gene match: 11. Germline V gene data show CDR1 as SNHLY and CDR2 as FYNNEI. The DNA of the CDR3 is TGTGCCAGCAACCCCGACAGGGGTTGGATCGAGCAGTACTTC. The encoded protein is CASNPDRGWIEQYF.

V is TRBV24-1 and J is TRBJ2-5; 9 positions agree with TRBD1. Looked up from germline, CDR1 is KGHDR and CDR2 is SFDVKD. Germline trimming cut 7 bases from V and 5 bases from J; bases unmatched to any gene: 7. The CDR3 is 14 residues long. CDR3 bases: TGTGCCACCAGCACCGGACAGGGGCGGGAGACCCAGTACTTC. Protein sequence: CATSTGQGRETQYF.

The chain couples TRBV5-1 to TRBJ2-3, with TRBD2 identical over 8 bases. The V and J ends lost 4 bases and 6 bases, in that order; junction bases with no gene match: 7. The V gene's germline CDR1 is SGHRS and CDR2 YFSETQ. The CDR3 length is 14 residues. The CDR3 here is CASSGDGRGDTQYF. The CDR3 DNA follows: TGCGCCAGCAGCGGCGACGGGAGGGGTGATACGCAGTATTTT.

This clonotype was seen a few times. The chain carries TRBV11-1 and TRBJ2-1; a possible D gene is TRBD1 (5 bases). The CDR3 sequence is 15 residues long. V lost 6 bases, J lost 7 bases, and 19 bases lay in between. Germline assignment: CDR1 SGHAT and CDR2 FQDESV (reference sequence). The CDR3, as DNA: TGTGCCAGCAGAATAGGGGCCGACTCGGCAAATGAGCAGTTCTTC. This encodes CASRIGADSANEQFF.

This chain uses TRBV18 with TRBJ2-1, with 8 bases lining up with TRBD2. With 3 bases clipped from V and 7 bases from J, the junction kept 5 bases outside the gene matches. CDR1 and CDR2 (germline): KGHSH, LQKENI. The CDR3 spans 14 residues. CDR3 loop: CASSPGLEVNEQFF. For the CDR3, the DNA is TGTGCCAGCTCACCGGGACTAGAGGTGAATGAGCAGTTCTTC.

This clonotype was picked up a small number of times. This rearrangement joins TRBV28 to TRBJ1-1; D call uncertain. V was clipped by 7 bases and J by 2 bases, with 5 bases between them. Germline CDR1 and CDR2: MDHEN and SYDVKM. This CDR3 has 11 amino acids. CDR3 amino acids: CASKGNTEAFF. In nucleotides, the CDR3 is TGTGCCAGCAAGGGAAACACTGAAGCTTTCTTT.

The V and J genes are TRBV6-8 and TRBJ2-7; TRBD1 might be the D (6 bases). The germline V gene has CDR1 MNHGY and CDR2 SAAAGT. This CDR3 is built from 15 residues. Trimming removed 4 bases from V and 0 bases from J, with 13 bases in between. The DNA of the CDR3 is TGTGCCAGCAGTTCGACCCAGGGGACCTCCTACGAGCAGTACTTC. Its translation is CASSSTQGTSYEQYF.

The genes are TRBV2 and TRBJ1-2, with no clear D. Trimming left V 2 bases short and J 4 bases short, with 11 bases between. This CDR3 spans 14 amino acids. Germline values: CDR1 SNHLY, CDR2 FYNNEI. The CDR3 reads CASSESGSLYGYTF. As DNA, the CDR3 is TGTGCCAGCAGTGAATCGGGCAGTCTCTATGGCTACACCTTC.

The chain couples TRBV20-1 to TRBJ2-7; TRBD2 matches at 10 bases. V lost 4 bases, J lost 4 bases, and 4 bases stayed unmatched. CDR3 length: 13 residues. Germline V gives CDR1 DFQATT, CDR2 SNEGSKA (reference sequence). This CDR3 reads CSAIQRGGYEQYF. For the CDR3, the DNA is TGCAGTGCTATACAGCGGGGGGGATACGAGCAGTACTTC.

This clonotype was seen only once. This chain uses TRBV12-3 or TRBV12-4 with TRBJ1-2; 9 bases map to TRBD1. V lost 6 bases, J lost 2 bases, and 4 bases stayed unmatched. The length of the CDR3 is 14 residues. CDR3 amino acids: CASRRQGDNYGYTF. CDR3 sequence (DNA): TGTGCCAGCAGAAGACAGGGGGACAACTATGGCTACACCTTC.